A selection of T cell receptor beta chains follows, all from one sample in a study of cytomegalovirus exposure and HLA in healthy donors. Sequencing used immunoSEQ multiplex PCR; TCRdb keeps in-frame clones, though not all of them. The sample shows approximately 170,000 clones, less than 85% of them seen only once. The specimen sequenced was PBMCs. These receptors all come from a young man in good health and CMV-seropositive. Each CDR3 is given with its conserved first and last residue. A D gene is named only where the DNA matches it firmly. Clone size is given for some rows only: seen once, a few or many times, or a class if the clone is expanded.

D	V	size	J	CDR3	DNA
TRBD1	TRBV2	-	TRBJ2-3	CASSAWDRTADTQYF	TGTGCCAGCAGTGCTTGGGACAGAACCGCCGATACGCAGTATTTT
-	TRBV5-1	-	TRBJ2-1	CASSQTTRTYNEQFF	TGCGCCAGCAGCCAAACGACTCGAACCTACAATGAGCAGTTCTTC
-	TRBV19	once	TRBJ1-5	CASTLGGNQPQHF	TGTGCCAGTACCCTTGGGGGGAATCAGCCCCAGCATTTT
-	TRBV5-1	-	TRBJ2-1	CASSLGRSSYNEQFF	TGCGCCAGCAGCTTGGGGCGGAGCTCCTACAATGAGCAGTTCTTC
-	TRBV7-2	-	TRBJ1-6	CASSSTRTPSYNSPLHF	TGTGCCAGCAGCTCCACAAGGACACCCTCCTATAATTCACCCCTCCACTTT
-	TRBV28	-	TRBJ1-2	CASRPRVDAYGYTF	TGTGCCAGCAGGCCCAGGGTAGATGCCTATGGCTACACCTTC
-	TRBV30	once	TRBJ2-1	CAYYPEGVPYNEQFF	TGTGCCTACTACCCGGAGGGAGTCCCCTACAATGAGCAGTTCTTC
-	TRBV19	-	TRBJ1-1	CASSTWLERGTEAFF	TGTGCCAGTAGTACCTGGCTCGAGCGTGGGACTGAAGCTTTCTTT
-	TRBV5-6	-	TRBJ2-7	CASSLGGTAYEQYF	TGTGCCAGCAGCTTGGGCGGCACCGCCTACGAGCAGTACTTC
TRBD1	TRBV9	once	TRBJ2-2	CASSHRGLNTGELFF	TGTGCCAGCAGCCACAGGGGGCTAAACACCGGGGAGCTGTTTTTT
TRBD1	TRBV6-5	-	TRBJ1-1	CASSQDRPKKAFF	TGTGCCAGCAGTCAGGACAGGCCGAAAAAAGCTTTCTTT
-	TRBV2	-	TRBJ2-7	CASSAHPEGEQYF	TGTGCCAGCAGTGCCCACCCGGAGGGCGAGCAGTACTTC
-	TRBV4-2	-	TRBJ1-4	CASSQDKRGWNEKLFF	TGTGCCAGCAGCCAAGATAAGCGGGGTTGGAATGAAAAACTGTTTTTT
TRBD1	TRBV5-1	-	TRBJ2-7	CASSLETGVYEQYF	TGCGCCAGCAGCTTGGAGACAGGGGTCTACGAGCAGTACTTC
TRBD2	TRBV9	-	TRBJ2-3	CASSTGLAGGSTDTQYF	TGTGCCAGCAGCACCGGACTAGCGGGGGGTAGCACAGATACGCAGTATTTT
TRBD1	TRBV28	once	TRBJ1-2	CASRSGTGSSGYTF	TGTGCCAGCAGGTCTGGGACAGGGTCAAGTGGCTACACCTTC
-	TRBV14	-	TRBJ1-2	CASSQDQGDYYGYTF	TGTGCCAGCAGCCAAGATCAAGGGGATTACTATGGCTACACCTTC
-	TRBV5-4	-	TRBJ2-5	CASSLVPGETQYF	TGTGCCAGCAGCTTGGTTCCCGGAGAGACCCAGTACTTC
-	TRBV7-9	once	TRBJ2-7	CASSSDTNYEQYF	TGTGCCAGCAGCTCCGACACAAACTACGAGCAGTACTTC
-	TRBV28	-	TRBJ1-4	CASSSIWGGGEKLFF	TGTGCCAGCAGCTCTATTTGGGGCGGAGGGGAAAAACTGTTTTTT
-	TRBV18	-	TRBJ1-1	CASSPLGQGNTEAFF	TGTGCCAGCTCACCCCTAGGGCAGGGGAACACTGAAGCTTTCTTT
TRBD1	TRBV29-1	-	TRBJ1-5	CSVKDRGSNQPQHF	TGCAGCGTGAAGGACAGGGGAAGCAATCAGCCCCAGCATTTT
-	TRBV28	-	TRBJ2-1	CASSLSPRGNNEQFF	TGTGCCAGCAGTTTGAGCCCCCGCGGGAACAATGAGCAGTTCTTC
-	TRBV28	once	TRBJ2-1	CASNENRAGPVGYNEQFF	TGTGCCAGCAACGAAAACAGGGCAGGGCCTGTGGGGTACAATGAGCAGTTCTTC
-	TRBV7-8	few	TRBJ2-7	CASSSTAQGTYEQYF	TGTGCCAGCAGCTCCACGGCCCAGGGTACCTACGAGCAGTACTTC
TRBD2	TRBV4-1	-	TRBJ2-7	CASSTGLAGGYEQYF	TGCGCCAGCAGTACCGGACTAGCGGGGGGCTACGAGCAGTACTTC
TRBD1	TRBV6-5	-	TRBJ2-7	CASSSRSGTGPSEQYF	TGTGCCAGCAGTTCCCGGTCCGGGACAGGGCCCTCCGAGCAGTACTTC
TRBD1	TRBV2	-	TRBJ2-3	CASRAPSGGLTDTQYF	TGTGCCAGCAGAGCCCCGTCAGGGGGCCTGACAGATACGCAGTATTTT
-	TRBV5-1	-	TRBJ2-5	CASSLTGEVGETQYF	TGCGCCAGCAGCTTAACGGGAGAGGTCGGGGAGACCCAGTACTTC
-	TRBV5-1	-	TRBJ2-7	CASRKDTSSYEQYF	TGCGCCAGCAGAAAGGACACCAGCTCCTACGAGCAGTACTTC
-	TRBV19	-	TRBJ2-7	CASSIGYGGTYEQYF	TGTGCCAGTAGTATAGGGTACGGAGGAACCTACGAGCAGTACTTC
TRBD1	TRBV5-4	-	TRBJ2-7	CASSLSQGADIVSEQYF	TGTGCCAGCAGCTTGAGTCAGGGGGCGGATATTGTCTCCGAGCAGTACTTC
-	TRBV5-2	-	TRBJ2-7	CASSPGLAAYEQYF	TGTGCCAGCAGCCCGGGACTAGCCGCATACGAGCAGTACTTC
-	TRBV23-1	-	TRBJ2-3	CASSQQGICVGTDTQYF	TGCGCCAGCAGTCAACAGGGAATCTGCGTCGGCACAGATACGCAGTATTTT
TRBD1	TRBV6-1	-	TRBJ2-2	CASSQTGGSGELFF	TGTGCCAGCAGTCAAACAGGGGGCAGCGGGGAGCTGTTTTTT
-	TRBV9	-	TRBJ2-6	CASSAIGGGGANVLTF	TGTGCCAGCAGCGCGATAGGGGGTGGTGGGGCCAACGTCCTGACTTTC
TRBD2	TRBV5-4	-	TRBJ2-7	CASSLGLAGTYEQYF	TGTGCCAGCAGCTTGGGGTTAGCGGGTACCTACGAGCAGTACTTC
-	TRBV4-1	-	TRBJ1-6	CASSQDRAGAFNSPLHF	TGCGCCAGCAGCCAAGATAGGGCGGGGGCTTTTAATTCACCCCTCCACTTT
-	TRBV11-2	-	TRBJ2-3	CASSYAGDTQYF	TGTGCCAGCAGCTACGCGGGAGATACGCAGTATTTT
-	TRBV28	-	TRBJ2-3	CASRPPMGRSTDTQYF	TGTGCCAGCAGACCTCCCATGGGCAGATCCACAGATACGCAGTATTTT
-	TRBV28	-	TRBJ1-1	CASSTSVQAFF	-
TRBD1	TRBV19	-	TRBJ1-2	CASSTGGASYGYTF	TGTGCCAGTAGTACAGGGGGCGCGAGTTATGGCTACACCTTC
-	TRBV5-8	-	TRBJ2-2	CASSLGQQRNTGELFF	TGTGCCAGCAGCTTGGGGCAACAGAGGAACACCGGGGAGCTGTTTTTT
TRBD1	TRBV5-6	once	TRBJ1-1	CASSLQTGGIGSTEAFF	TGTGCCAGCAGCTTGCAGACAGGGGGTATTGGGTCCACTGAAGCTTTCTTT
-	TRBV7-2	-	TRBJ2-6	CASSLETGFAGANVLTF	TGTGCCAGCAGCTTAGAAACAGGGTTTGCTGGGGCCAACGTCCTGACTTTC
TRBD1	TRBV5-8	once	TRBJ2-7	CASSRDRVLFHEQYF	TGTGCCAGCAGCCGCGACAGGGTCCTGTTTCACGAGCAGTACTTC
TRBD2	TRBV5-4	-	TRBJ2-1	CASSYPLAGGPGEQFF	TGTGCCAGCAGCTACCCACTAGCGGGGGGGCCGGGTGAGCAGTTCTTC
TRBD2	TRBV27	-	TRBJ2-2	CASSPTRRGIRGRGANTGELFF	TGTGCCAGCAGTCCGACGCGTCGGGGCATCAGAGGGCGGGGGGCCAACACCGGGGAGCTGTTTTTT
TRBD1	TRBV30	-	TRBJ1-2	CAWSPGQGASNGYTF	TGTGCCTGGAGTCCGGGACAGGGGGCGTCCAATGGCTACACCTTC
TRBD2	TRBV9	-	TRBJ2-7	CASSVAGGSREQYF	TGTGCCAGCAGCGTAGCGGGAGGGAGTAGAGAGCAGTACTTC